This entry lists 12 T cell receptor beta chains sequenced from one sample in a study of beta chain features in type 1 diabetes. These receptors are not linked to any known antigen. Expressed TCRB transcripts got sequenced, as all isolated RNA was reverse transcribed. Sequencing was performed with immunoSEQ multiplex PCR; in TCRdb, only in-frame clones are kept and a portion is missing. The sample records a few hundred thousand clones, approximately 13% being singletons. Study-wide points: The study found moderately but significantly shorter TCRB CDR3s in all four CD4+ subsets of Type 1 diabetes patients.

The source material was naive CD4+ T cells from blood. Source of these receptors: a woman between 18 and 29 years old with type 1 diabetes.

The rearrangement uses TRBV7-3 and TRBJ2-3, with 8 nucleotides matching TRBD2. This CDR3 spans 17 amino acids. CDR1 and CDR2 (germline): SGHTA, FQGTGA. The ends lost 2 bases at V and 2 bases at J; junction bases unmatched: 9. This CDR3 reads CASSLDPAGAPTDTQYF. DNA for the CDR3: TGTGCCAGCAGCTTAGATCCAGCGGGAGCCCCCACAGATACGCAGTATTTT.

The table lists this clone with a few counts. The chain employs TRBV30 and TRBJ1-1, with 8 bases fitting TRBD1. Germline-derived CDR1 and CDR2 are GTSNPN and SVGIG (reference sequence). Germline trimming cut 4 bases from V and 0 bases from J; bases unmatched to any gene: 13. This CDR3 has 17 amino acids. In DNA, the CDR3 is TGTGCCTGGATGAGGGAACCACAGGGGGGGATGAACACTGAAGCTTTCTTT. This codes for CAWMREPQGGMNTEAFF.

The sample holds a few counts of this clone. The chain employs TRBV9 and TRBJ2-2; D is undetermined. Trimming pared 0 bases from V and 4 bases from J, leaving 7 bases between. The germline gives CDR1 SGDLS, CDR2 YYNGEE. The CDR3 extends over 14 amino acids. The CDR3 bases are TGTGCCAGCAGCGTAGAATCTTTCACCGGGGAGCTGTTTTTT. As protein: CASSVESFTGELFF.

This clone was counted between two and nine times. This chain connects TRBV6-6 to TRBJ1-2, with TRBD1 identical over 9 bases. Germline trimming cut 2 bases from V and 6 bases from J; bases unmatched to any gene: 7. The CDR3 has 15 amino acids. Germline CDR1 MNHNY, CDR2 SVGAGI (reference sequence). CDR3 loop: CASSYPLTGGHGYTF. CDR3 nucleotides: TGTGCCAGCAGTTACCCCTTGACAGGGGGGCATGGCTACACCTTC.

This clone was seen a handful of times. The genes are TRBV4-1 and TRBJ2-1; 14 bases line up with TRBD2. The CDR3 loop spans 19 amino acids. Germline CDR1 is MGHRA and CDR2 is YSYEKL. Trimming cost V 4 bases and J 3 bases; bases outside gene matches: 11. The CDR3 is CASSRPRTSGRRNYNEQFF. The DNA of the CDR3 is TGCGCCAGCAGCCGCCCCCGGACTAGCGGGAGGCGGAACTACAATGAGCAGTTCTTC.

This clone has only a few counts. This chain joins TRBV9 and TRBJ2-2; possible D gene TRBD2, 6 bases. The germline V and J ends were trimmed by 4 bases and 5 bases, with 15 bases remaining between them. Germline-derived CDR1 and CDR2 are SGDLS and YYNGEE. There are 15 residues in the CDR3. In DNA, the CDR3 is TGTGCCAGCAGCCATGAGACTAGAGCTACCGGGGAGCTGTTTTTT. The encoded protein is CASSHETRATGELFF.

The rearrangement links TRBV5-1 to TRBJ1-2, with D possibly being TRBD1 (5 bases). The ends were cut back, 0 bases at V and 2 bases at J, with 14 bases in the middle. The CDR3 has 16 residues. Germline CDR1 reads SGHRS; CDR2 reads YFSETQ. The CDR3 region is CASSLGVQGENYGYTF. The CDR3 coding sequence is TGCGCCAGCAGCTTGGGGGTCCAGGGCGAGAACTATGGCTACACCTTC.

The chain is built from TRBV7-9 and TRBJ1-2; D ambiguous. The CDR3 contains 13 residues. CDR1 is SEHNR, CDR2 FQNEAQ, per germline (reference sequence). Between the trimmed V and J ends, which lost 3 bases and 4 bases, there was a span of 9 bases. The CDR3 protein is CASSFVSGYGYTF. CDR3 in DNA: TGTGCCAGCAGCTTCGTATCCGGCTATGGCTACACCTTC. Full variable domain (rest looked up from reference TRBV7-9 and TRBJ1-2): DTGVSQNPRHKITKRGQNVTFRCDPISEHNRLYWYRQTLGQGPEFLTYFQNEAQLEKSRLLSDRFSAERPKGSFSTLEIQRTEQGDSAMYLCASSFVSGYGYTFGSGTRLTVV.

The V gene is TRBV12-5, the J gene TRBJ2-5; 8 nucleotides match TRBD1. V gave up 6 bases and J gave up 5 bases; unmatched junction bases: 5. The V gene's germline CDR1 is LGHNT and CDR2 FRNRAP. This CDR3 region has 13 residues. The CDR3 loop reads CASGFPGGETQYF. The CDR3 DNA sequence: TGTGCTAGTGGATTCCCAGGGGGCGAGACCCAGTACTTC.

The chain recombines TRBV18 with TRBJ2-5; D remains unclear. CDR3 length equals 14 residues. Germline CDR1 KGHSH, CDR2 LQKENI. V was trimmed by 0 bases and J by 1 base, leaving 6 bases between them. CDR3 nucleotide sequence: TGTGCCAGCTCACCACCGAACGGCCAAGAGACCCAGTACTTC. Its translation is CASSPPNGQETQYF.

The table lists this clone with a few counts. CDR3 sequence: CASSLVEMGRGSNEQFF. The CDR3, as DNA: TGCGCCAGCAGCTTGGTGGAGATGGGTAGGGGTAGCAATGAGCAGTTCTTC. J is TRBJ2-1 and V is TRBV5-1; TRBD1 is a possible D gene (5 bases). CDR3 length: 17 amino acids. Germline CDR1 and CDR2: SGHRS and YFSETQ. The V end lost 0 bases, the J end lost 6 bases, and 19 bases lay between the germline ends.

The chain links TRBV4-3 to TRBJ1-4; D possibly corresponds to TRBD1 (5 bases). Per the germline V gene, CDR1 is LGHNA and CDR2 is YSLEER. V lost 2 bases, J lost 8 bases, and 12 bases lay in between. This CDR3 region has 14 residues. The CDR3: CASSQQGPKEKLFF. CDR3 bases: TGCGCCAGCAGCCAACAGGGCCCGAAGGAAAAACTGTTTTTT.